These 6 T cell receptor beta chains were all obtained from the same sample, sequenced in a study of radiation and T cells in renal cell carcinoma. Time point defined: baseline pretreatment blood. Treatment here: 15 Gy SBRT to primary tumor, nephrectomy 4 weeks later. Here immunoSEQ multiplex PCR was the method, and the copy in TCRdb shows in-frame clones only, minus some. The sample has approximately 110,000 clones; 82% are singletons. The sequences come from blood, collected from a patient whose treatment included radiotherapy and nephrectomy. Source of these receptors: a woman aged 60-75 years with renal cell carcinoma.

The chain uses TRBV6-5 and TRBJ2-7; 10 positions agree with TRBD1. V lost 2 bases to trimming and J lost 11 bases; unmatched junction nucleotides: 9. CDR1 and CDR2 from the germline V gene are MNHEY and SVGAGI. The CDR3 covers 14 residues. The CDR3 DNA is TGTGCCAGCAGTTACAGGGACAGGGGACCAATAAAGTACTTC. Translation gives CASSYRDRGPIKYF.

About this clone: One end of the junction fails to match germline, which may point to a read error. The V gene is TRBV6-5, the J gene TRBJ2-5; possible D gene TRBD2, 6 bases. Per germline, CDR1 MNHEY and CDR2 SVGAGI. The length of the CDR3 is 13 residues. The CDR3 region is CAGSRDGRETQYF. CDR3 bases: TGTGCCGGCAGTCGAGATGGACGGGAGACCCAATACTTC.

CDR3 nucleotides: TGTGCCAGCAGCTTAGCGCTCGTTGTCCATGAGCAGTTCTTC. Translating it yields CASSLALVVHEQFF. The rearrangement uses TRBV7-9 and TRBJ2-1; D is ambiguous. The CDR3 length is 14 residues. Germline V gene data show CDR1 as SEHNR and CDR2 as FQNEAQ (reference sequence). V was pared by 0 bases and J by 8 bases, with 11 bases between.

This chain links TRBV6-1 with TRBJ2-5; TRBD2 might be the D (6 bases). V gave up 3 bases and J gave up 1 base, with 21 bases separating them. In germline, CDR1 is MNHNS, CDR2 SASEGT. The CDR3 loop spans 18 amino acids. The CDR3 DNA reads TGTGCCAGCAGTGAGGTGGTCAGGAGCGGGCTCCTCCAAGAGACCCAGTACTTC. Protein product: CASSEVVRSGLLQETQYF.

This CDR3 is CSVAKGPTEAFF. CDR3 sequence (DNA): TGCAGCGTTGCTAAGGGGCCCACTGAAGCTTTCTTT. The gene calls are TRBV29-1 and TRBJ1-1; D possibly corresponds to TRBD1 (5 bases). The germline gives CDR1 SQVTM, CDR2 ANQGSEA. The V gene lost 4 bases and the J gene lost 4 bases, with 10 bases spanning the gap. The length of the CDR3 is 12 residues.

This chain links TRBV5-6 with TRBJ2-1, with TRBD1 matching over 9 bases. The CDR3 consists of 15 residues. V lost 4 bases and J lost 6; bases outside the gene matches: 8. Germline V CDR1 and CDR2: SGHDT, YYEEEE. The CDR3 loop reads CASSGNRGQGNEQFF. DNA of the CDR3: TGTGCCAGCAGCGGGAACAGGGGGCAGGGCAATGAGCAGTTCTTC. Full variable domain (rest looked up from reference TRBV5-6 and TRBJ2-1): DAGVTQSPTHLIKTRGQQVTLRCSPKSGHDTVSWYQQALGQGPQFIFQYYEEEERQRGNFPDRFSGHQFPNYSSELNVNALLLGDSALYLCASSGNRGQGNEQFFGPGTRLTVL.